The rows below give T cell receptor beta chains drawn from one sample of a study of CD8+ T cells in alopecia areata. Sequencing used immunoSEQ multiplex PCR; TCRdb keeps in-frame clones, though not all of them. Of 150,000 to 200,000 clones listed, more than 60% are singletons. The sequences come from CD4+ T cells sorted from blood, collected at week 0. The source of these receptors is a human donor with alopecia areata. Both conserved end residues are trimmed from each CDR3. Each record gives: D gene, V gene, CDR3 protein. D genes are given only for firm matches.

d_call: -; v_call: TRBV4-3; cdr3_aa: ASSPTALRMNTEAF
d_call: -; v_call: TRBV14; cdr3_aa: ASSSEGGTEAF
d_call: -; v_call: TRBV14; cdr3_aa: ASSQVRSPLH
d_call: -; v_call: TRBV7-3; cdr3_aa: ASSTSAGELF
d_call: TRBD2; v_call: TRBV11-2; cdr3_aa: ASSGLAGAPDTQY
d_call: -; v_call: TRBV30; cdr3_aa: AWSSSRNSPLH
d_call: -; v_call: TRBV30; cdr3_aa: AWSVRGTEAF
d_call: -; v_call: TRBV7-9; cdr3_aa: ASSSSGGAEAF
d_call: -; v_call: TRBV7-7; cdr3_aa: ASSPPLGNTGELF
d_call: TRBD1; v_call: TRBV25-1; cdr3_aa: ASSEGGTGKTETQY
d_call: -; v_call: TRBV19; cdr3_aa: ASSQHQTEYSNQPQH
d_call: TRBD1; v_call: TRBV29-1; cdr3_aa: SARDRSTGATGYT
d_call: -; v_call: TRBV29-1; cdr3_aa: SVVAVYGYT
d_call: -; v_call: TRBV12-5; cdr3_aa: ASGLGYGYT
d_call: -; v_call: TRBV30; cdr3_aa: AWSVVTGYEQY
d_call: -; v_call: TRBV4-3; cdr3_aa: ASSQVQQGETQY
d_call: -; v_call: TRBV6-1; cdr3_aa: ASSGPGTTNNSPLH
d_call: -; v_call: TRBV25-1; cdr3_aa: ASRNTDTQY
d_call: TRBD2; v_call: TRBV19; cdr3_aa: ASSIFSGGAGEQY
d_call: TRBD1; v_call: TRBV6-6; cdr3_aa: ASSSQGAGANVLT
d_call: -; v_call: TRBV2; cdr3_aa: ASIRAGASGELF
d_call: -; v_call: TRBV15; cdr3_aa: ATSREPQTNTEAF
d_call: -; v_call: TRBV29-1; cdr3_aa: SVVRVAKNIQY
d_call: -; v_call: TRBV29-1; cdr3_aa: SVGGGQGSNQPQH
d_call: TRBD1; v_call: TRBV27; cdr3_aa: ASTPDRGVRSPLH
d_call: TRBD2; v_call: TRBV29-1; cdr3_aa: SVRPGGRTDTQY
d_call: -; v_call: TRBV29-1; cdr3_aa: SVALPEGGTEAF
d_call: -; v_call: TRBV30; cdr3_aa: AWSVGVGELF
d_call: TRBD1; v_call: TRBV25-1; cdr3_aa: ASRQGATQY
d_call: -; v_call: TRBV30; cdr3_aa: AWSGGSNQPQH
d_call: -; v_call: TRBV29-1; cdr3_aa: SGQQGKNTEAF
d_call: TRBD1; v_call: TRBV30; cdr3_aa: AWSPVGQAPLAYGYT
d_call: -; v_call: TRBV30; cdr3_aa: AWSVAIGKNIQY
d_call: -; v_call: TRBV7-2; cdr3_aa: ASSLGSGSSNYGYT
d_call: TRBD1; v_call: TRBV29-1; cdr3_aa: SVTAGTVIRSYT
d_call: TRBD2; v_call: TRBV5-1; cdr3_aa: ASSSGTSGGDKSTQY
d_call: -; v_call: TRBV29-1; cdr3_aa: SVRLRTSGGAAEAF
d_call: TRBD2; v_call: TRBV5-6; cdr3_aa: ASSSLAGSTYEQY
d_call: TRBD2; v_call: TRBV19; cdr3_aa: ASSPGLAGGQQF
d_call: TRBD1; v_call: TRBV5-6; cdr3_aa: ASSSERQGQGGRQPQH
d_call: TRBD1; v_call: TRBV29-1; cdr3_aa: SAGQGASTGELF
d_call: -; v_call: TRBV25-1; cdr3_aa: ASSETGPSSYEQY
d_call: TRBD1; v_call: TRBV29-1; cdr3_aa: SSTGEGETQY
d_call: TRBD1; v_call: TRBV2; cdr3_aa: ASSERGTGAYEQY
d_call: -; v_call: TRBV4-1; cdr3_aa: ASSQMINSPLH
d_call: TRBD1; v_call: TRBV6-5; cdr3_aa: ASSYKAGGGYT
d_call: -; v_call: TRBV27; cdr3_aa: ASSLGMVNYEQY
d_call: -; v_call: TRBV4-1; cdr3_aa: ASSQGLPNSPLH
d_call: TRBD1; v_call: TRBV4-1; cdr3_aa: ASSQTGGYYGYT
d_call: -; v_call: TRBV10-3; cdr3_aa: AISTGTVGGGYT
d_call: -; v_call: TRBV7-2; cdr3_aa: ASSGRDIQY
d_call: -; v_call: TRBV2; cdr3_aa: ASSESGGPTDTQY
d_call: TRBD1; v_call: TRBV29-1; cdr3_aa: SVPHYMGQTYGYT
d_call: -; v_call: TRBV7-9; cdr3_aa: ASSLGGHATDTQY